This T cell receptor beta chain was profiled in a study of T cell responses to AZD1222 COVID-19 vaccine (dated by TCRdb to about 2021). A note on the overall study: Because spike-specific TCR depth and breadth did not differ between the two schedules, AZD1222 recipients who got a second dose at roughly 4 weeks were pooled with those who got a second dose at roughly 12 weeks. TCR sequencing covered 233 trial participants: 200 to 210 given two doses of AZD1222 and 26 given two doses of MenACWY control vaccine. Trial participants were enrolled by age into subgroups of 18-55, 56-69 and 70-plus years, and roughly 150, 30 and 60 TCR-sequenced participants, respectively, were included in these subgroups. Here is what the overall study found, with its caveats: After two AZD1222 doses, spike-specific TCR breadth and depth were significantly higher than at day 0 and than in MenACWY recipients. Participants were mostly white British and included more females than males, and it was suggested by the authors that clonal diversity may have been underestimated. In the small 56-69-year group, the increase in depth fell short of significance, most likely because of low power. Conclusions about previously exposed vaccinees are limited, since just a handful of AZD1222 recipients were seropositive for SARS-CoV-2 at baseline. Because no day 14 peak-response samples were available, repertoires were characterized only after the peak T cell response. The whole spike protein was spanned by vaccine-associated CD4 TCRs, and dominant responses were seen in regions 160-218 and 743-854. Nearly half of unique spike-specific TCRs reportedly recognized epitopes outside regions mutated in the B.1.351 and B.1.1.7 variants.

The CDR3 regions of human TCRbeta chains were subjected to immunosequencing. The source study handled its data this way. TCRs in the repertoires were compared against a reference library of SARS-CoV-2-specific TCRs that had been generated with the MIRA antigen-specificity platform. Breadth was defined as the fraction of unique TCRs that were SARS-CoV-2-associated. Depth was defined as the fraction of total T cells that were SARS-CoV-2-associated. Using the MIRA data, each spike-specific TCR was mapped to the spike region that the TCR reacts to and placed in a CD4 or CD8 class. Log10-transformed breadth and depth values were compared by one-way ANOVA with Sidak's multiple comparisons tests. TCRdb re-hosts the immuneACCESS table, in-frame sequences only. Its copies lack some clones; in the studies checked, an unresolved V gene accounts for under half of them, and the cause for the rest is not known. D and trimming were read from the DNA, whereas the V and J calls and clone size are those reported in that table. The sample records about 96,000 clones, 70% to 90% of which are singletons. The ten largest clones capture less than 3.5% of the sample.

CDR1 and CDR2 were assigned from the germline V gene (reference sequence) as LNHDA and SQIVND. V was cut back by 7 bases and J by 4 bases, leaving a gap of 13 bases between them. Measured from the cysteine to the phenylalanine, the CDR3 is 13 residues long. Here the CDR3 DNA is all that survives: 39 bases in frame from base 1. According to the study, the label for this sample's time point signals: baseline before first vaccination. Vaccinee samples were obtained from the UK trials COV001 and COV002, which included a single-blind randomized controlled phase 2/3 trial of AZD1222 (ChAdOx1 nCoV-19) in healthy adults. For TCRbeta chain sequencing, PBMC samples from trial participants were taken at day 0 and at day 28 after the second dose. Comments on this clone: Its antigen is unknown. Per-base qualities were not stored, and no clone one base away is much larger.

The sample in question was peripheral blood, obtained on day 0 of AZD1222 vaccination. The sequence derives from an adult in good health. Recombination connected TRBV19 to TRBJ1-2, with an unclear D gene assignment. The DNA sequence is given as TGTGCCAGTACAGCATCGGGCTCCTATGGCTACACCTTC. Translated, it gives CASTASGSYGYTF.